These T cell receptor beta chains were read from a single sample in a study of T cell responses to AZD1222 COVID-19 vaccine. The method was immunoSEQ multiplex PCR; TCRdb's version includes in-frame clones alone and lacks a portion of them. The sample holds 160,000 or so clones, 85% to 90% seen once. The sample consisted of peripheral blood, taken 28 days after the second AZD1222 dose. These receptors originate from an adult who received the AZD1222 COVID-19 vaccine. CDR3s leave out the opening cysteine and the closing phenylalanine or tryptophan.

ASSQGRVGGGSNEQF	TRBV4-1	TRBJ2-1
ASSFFGMGGGDTEAF	TRBV5-6	TRBJ1-1
AWSRDLGGELF	TRBV30	TRBJ2-2
ASSFRDRGREGEQY	TRBV6-5	TRBJ2-7
ASSWRGQGNSPLH	TRBV7-8	TRBJ1-6
ASSPSGTGGLQY	TRBV3-1/TRBV3-2	TRBJ2-7
SASSPSGQY	TRBV20-1	TRBJ2-3
ASSPQTTAEAF	TRBV12-3/TRBV12-4	TRBJ1-1
ASSPRTENYGYT	TRBV7-9	TRBJ1-2
ASSAQTGGGETQY	TRBV2	TRBJ2-5
ASSTDKSYGYT	TRBV18	TRBJ1-2
ASSLFLGQPQH	TRBV7-9	TRBJ1-5
ASSLGQGSGYT	TRBV5-1	TRBJ1-2